The 13 T cell receptor beta chains in this list originate from one sample, sequenced in a study of blood T cell repertoires in COVID-19. TCRdb keeps only in-frame clones here, not all; method: immunoSEQ multiplex PCR. The repertoire includes approximately 250,000 clones, less than 90% of them detected once, and over 1.5% sits in the top ten. Sample: peripheral blood. The receptors come from a woman between 40 and 50 years old who had recovered from COVID-19.

The chain combines TRBV27 with TRBJ2-4, with 8 bases lining up with TRBD1. Germline values: CDR1 MNHEY, CDR2 SMNVEV (reference sequence). Unmatched junction bases numbered 12, after V lost 6 bases and J lost 8 bases. There are 15 residues in the CDR3. Here the CDR3 DNA reads TGTGCCAGCAGCCCCACCTGGACAGGGACTGACATTCAGTACTTC. This sequence encodes CASSPTWTGTDIQYF.

This clone was counted a single time. The V call is TRBV28, the J call TRBJ1-2, with 9 bases lining up with TRBD1. In germline, CDR1 is MDHEN, CDR2 SYDVKM. This CDR3 comprises 15 residues. Trimming removed 2 bases from V and 8 bases from J; junction bases left unmatched: 9. CDR3 nucleotide sequence: TGTGCCAGCAGTTTACCGGGACAGGGAGCGGTCGGCTACACCTTC. Amino acids: CASSLPGQGAVGYTF.

The chain carries TRBV2 and TRBJ2-3, with 7 bases identical to TRBD1. Germline trimming cut 3 bases from V and 3 bases from J; bases unmatched to any gene: 3. Germline CDR1 reads SNHLY; CDR2 reads FYNNEI. The CDR3 totals 14 residues. This CDR3 reads CASSDDRVTDTQYF. CDR3 nucleotide sequence: TGTGCCAGCAGTGACGACAGGGTTACAGATACGCAGTATTTT.

CDR3 amino acids: CASSLRGSRHEKLFF. The CDR3 coding sequence is TGTGCCAGCAGTTTAAGAGGATCCCGTCATGAAAAACTGTTTTTT. The chain uses TRBV27 and TRBJ1-4; D unresolved. The CDR3 totals 15 residues. V was clipped by 2 bases and J by 6 bases, with 13 bases between them. CDR1 MNHEY and CDR2 SMNVEV come from the germline V gene (reference sequence).

About this clone itself: This CDR3 is also generated by other DNA sequences in the sample. This sequence joins TRBV28 and TRBJ1-1, with 8 bases identical to TRBD1. The CDR3 runs 14 residues. Germline CDR1 and CDR2: MDHEN and SYDVKM. With V trimmed by 4 bases and J by 1 base, 2 bases remained unmatched. The CDR3, as DNA: TGTGCCAGCAGTTCAGGACAGGGGAACACTGAAGCTTTCTTT. Encoded protein: CASSSGQGNTEAFF.

This clone was picked up one time. The chain links TRBV10-3 to TRBJ2-7; possible D gene TRBD1, 6 bases. There are 14 residues in the CDR3. In germline, CDR1 is ENHRY, CDR2 SYGVKD. V lost 5 bases and J lost 0, with 11 bases in between. CDR3 sequence reads: CAISWDTLSYEQYF. Here the CDR3 DNA reads TGTGCCATCAGTTGGGACACTCTCTCCTACGAGCAGTACTTC.

The chain has TRBV19 and TRBJ2-2; 8 bases map to TRBD2. Germline V gene sequence: CDR1 LNHDA, CDR2 SQIVND (reference sequence). V gave up 5 bases and J gave up 1 base; unmatched junction bases: 3. This CDR3 spans 15 amino acids. CDR3 sequence (DNA): TGTGCCAGTAGTCAACTAGCGGTGAACACCGGGGAGCTGTTTTTT. Translation: CASSQLAVNTGELFF. The variable domain in full, completed from reference TRBV19 and TRBJ2-2, reads DGGITQSPKYLFRKEGQNVTLSCEQNLNHDAMYWYRQDPGQGLRLIYYSQIVNDFQKGDIAEGYSVSREKKESFPLTVTSAQKNPTAFYLCASSQLAVNTGELFFGEGSRLTVL.

The rearrangement links TRBV12-5 to TRBJ2-1; D may be TRBD2 (5 bases). The V end was cut by 0 bases, the J end by 2 bases, with 11 bases between. The CDR3 loop spans 16 amino acids. CDR1 and CDR2 from the germline V gene are LGHNT and FRNRAP. CDR3 DNA sequence: TGTGCTAGTGGTTTGGTAGACTACCCGACCTACAATGAGCAGTTCTTC. Translated: CASGLVDYPTYNEQFF.

The chain is built from TRBV6-5 and TRBJ1-5; maybe TRBD1 (6 bases). The CDR3 has 13 residues. The V end was cut by 6 bases, the J end by 7 bases, with 13 bases between. Germline CDR1 MNHEY, CDR2 SVGAGI. Written as DNA, the CDR3 is TGTGCCAGCAGGCCATCCAGGGGACAGCCCCAGCATTTT. Its translation is CASRPSRGQPQHF.

The chain joins TRBV9 to TRBJ2-7; 11 nucleotides agree with TRBD2. J was trimmed by 1 base and V by 2 bases; bases with no gene match: 5. Per the germline V gene, CDR1 is SGDLS and CDR2 is YYNGEE. There are 16 residues in the CDR3. The CDR3 region is CASSVGTSGSSYEQYF. CDR3 bases: TGTGCCAGCAGCGTCGGGACTAGCGGTTCTTCCTACGAGCAGTACTTC.

The count of this clone is one. V is TRBV6-5 and J is TRBJ2-7, with TRBD2 matching 7 bases. This CDR3 is 13 amino acids long. Losses at the gene ends were 6 bases for V and 6 bases for J; bases not matched to a gene: 8. CDR1 is MNHEY, CDR2 SVGAGI, per germline. The CDR3 loop reads CASSQNGRGEQYF. For the CDR3, the DNA is TGTGCCAGCAGCCAAAATGGGAGGGGCGAGCAGTACTTC.

The CDR3 nucleotides read TGTGCCAGCAGTCTGGACAGCCTCTCAACTAATGAAAAACTGTTTTTT. Translated: CASSLDSLSTNEKLFF. The chain joins TRBV2 to TRBJ1-4, with a tentative D call TRBD1 (6 bases). The CDR3 is made up of 16 amino acids. The germline gives CDR1 SNHLY, CDR2 FYNNEI. Trimming took off 5 bases at V and 0 bases at J, with 13 bases between the two ends.

This clone was counted once. Compared with germline, one end of the junction differs, possibly owing to a read error. The chain joins TRBV7-9 to TRBJ1-2; D is perhaps TRBD1 (5 bases). Per the germline V gene, CDR1 is SEHNR and CDR2 is FQNEAQ (reference sequence). This CDR3 is 15 amino acids long. The CDR3 reads CASKRLFSGSYVYTF. The CDR3 DNA sequence: TGTGCCAGCAAACGGCTTTTTTCAGGGTCATATGTCTACACCTTC.